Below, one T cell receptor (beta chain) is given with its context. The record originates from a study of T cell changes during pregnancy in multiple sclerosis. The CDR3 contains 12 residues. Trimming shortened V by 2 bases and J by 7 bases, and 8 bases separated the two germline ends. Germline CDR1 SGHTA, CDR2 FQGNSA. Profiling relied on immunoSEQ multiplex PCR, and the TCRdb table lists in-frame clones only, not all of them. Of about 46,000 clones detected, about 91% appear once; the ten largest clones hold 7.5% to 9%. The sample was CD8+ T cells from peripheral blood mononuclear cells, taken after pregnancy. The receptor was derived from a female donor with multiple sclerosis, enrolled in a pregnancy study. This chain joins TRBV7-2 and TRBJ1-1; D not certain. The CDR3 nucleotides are TGTGCCAGCAGCTTACGCCGGGATGAAGCTTTCTTT. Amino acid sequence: CASSLRRDEAFF.